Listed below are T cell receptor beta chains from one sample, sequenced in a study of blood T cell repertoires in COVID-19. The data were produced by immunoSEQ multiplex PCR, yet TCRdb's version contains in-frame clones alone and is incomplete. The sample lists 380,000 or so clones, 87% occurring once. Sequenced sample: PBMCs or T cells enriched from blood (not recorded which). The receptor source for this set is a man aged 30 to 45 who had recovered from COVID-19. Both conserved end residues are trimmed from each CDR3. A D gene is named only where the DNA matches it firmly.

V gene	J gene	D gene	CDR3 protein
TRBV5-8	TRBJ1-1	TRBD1	ASSWGTARSEAF
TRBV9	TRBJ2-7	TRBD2	ASSSNSGTFPYEQY
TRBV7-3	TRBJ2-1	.	ARPGHPNEQF
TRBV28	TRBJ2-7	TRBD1	ASRRGGGTGGYEQY
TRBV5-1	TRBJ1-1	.	ASSYGDTEAF
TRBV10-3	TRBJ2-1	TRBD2	AISATGTSGGAVNEQF
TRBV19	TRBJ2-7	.	ASSSGPSYEQY
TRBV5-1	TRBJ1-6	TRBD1	ASSLGQGSNSPLH
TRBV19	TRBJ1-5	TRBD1	ASRDRGGVGNQPQH
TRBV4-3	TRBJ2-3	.	ASSQDPSGAKVDTQY
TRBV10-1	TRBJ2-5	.	ASSDGLQETQY
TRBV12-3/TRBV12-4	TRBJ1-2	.	ASSRTQNYGYT
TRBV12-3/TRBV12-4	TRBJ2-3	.	ASINTDTQY
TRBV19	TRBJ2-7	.	ASSFQGSYEQY
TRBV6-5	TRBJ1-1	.	ASSFTTGNTEAF
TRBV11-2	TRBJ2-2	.	ASSFEASSTGELF
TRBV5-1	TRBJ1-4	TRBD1	ASSLGGGFSEKLF
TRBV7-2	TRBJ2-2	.	ASSLLRTNTGELF
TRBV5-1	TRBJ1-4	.	ASSLTGLSNEKLF
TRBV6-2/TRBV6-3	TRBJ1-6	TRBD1	ASSYRDSYNSPLH
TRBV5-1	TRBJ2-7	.	ASSLVRSYEQY
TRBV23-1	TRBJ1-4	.	ASSQFPPQGSGEKLF
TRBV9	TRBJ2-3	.	ASSVVSGTDTQY
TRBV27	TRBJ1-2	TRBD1	ASSLLGTGGSGYT
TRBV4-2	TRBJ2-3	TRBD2	ASSRGGTEDTQY
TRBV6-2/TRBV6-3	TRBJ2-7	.	ASSYTGKSSEQY
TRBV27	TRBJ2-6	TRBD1	ASSLYGTGPSGANVLT
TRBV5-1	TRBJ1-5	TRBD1	ASRPDRGNQPQH
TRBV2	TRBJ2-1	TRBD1	ASSGDRNNEQF
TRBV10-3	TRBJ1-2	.	AISESKEGYT
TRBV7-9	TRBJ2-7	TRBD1	ASSSGTAEIQPYEQY
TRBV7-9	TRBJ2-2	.	ASMLRQGGTGELF
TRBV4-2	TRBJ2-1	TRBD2	ASSQAPSLAGANNEQF
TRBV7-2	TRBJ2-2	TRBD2	ASSLARLAANTGELF
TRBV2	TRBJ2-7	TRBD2	ASSEGLAGGPTYEQY
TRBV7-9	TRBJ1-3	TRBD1	ASSSRTGLNTIY
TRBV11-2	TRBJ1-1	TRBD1	ASRSDRGVPEAF
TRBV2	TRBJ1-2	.	ASSSTGGWGYT
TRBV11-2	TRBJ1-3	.	ASSLVFSGNTIY
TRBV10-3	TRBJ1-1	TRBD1	AIRTGGTEAF
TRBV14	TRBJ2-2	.	ASSRQGIAGELF
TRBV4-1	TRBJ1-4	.	ASSQPYRDNNEKLF
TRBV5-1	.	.	ASSLDRTYEQY
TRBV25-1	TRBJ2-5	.	ASSGTAGSYLQETQY
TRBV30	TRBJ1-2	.	AWSAQTANYGYT
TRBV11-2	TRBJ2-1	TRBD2	ASSLDHRAGGLGEQF
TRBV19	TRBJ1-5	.	ASSWESNQPQH
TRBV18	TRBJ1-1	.	ASSLRGMNTEAF
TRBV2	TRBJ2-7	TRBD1	ASSEGQLTYEQY
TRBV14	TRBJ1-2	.	ASSQNRDHGYT
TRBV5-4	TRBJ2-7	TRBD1	ASSQDRGEQY